Presented here are 16 T cell receptor beta chains from one specimen sequenced in a study of cytomegalovirus exposure and HLA in healthy donors. The PCR used 60 Vbeta and 13 Jbeta primers. Assay used: immunoSEQ multiplex PCR; TCRdb lists only in-frame clones, some missing. The profile shows about 200,000 clones, approximately 86% of them singletons. Sequenced sample: PBMCs. The receptors derive from a woman aged 25 to 39 in good health and CMV-seronegative.

In its sample, this clone was seen once. The rearrangement uses TRBV7-6 and TRBJ2-1; TRBD2 matches at 8 bases. The CDR3 is 16 amino acids. V was clipped by 3 bases and J by 5 bases; unmatched bases: 9. The germline V gene has CDR1 SGHVS and CDR2 FNYEAQ. The CDR3 coding sequence is TGTGCCAGCAGCTTCTCCGTGTCGGGGGGGCACAATGAGCAGTTCTTC. Encoded protein: CASSFSVSGGHNEQFF.

V and J are TRBV6-5 and TRBJ2-1; TRBD2 is a possible D gene (5 bases). Trimming stripped 5 bases from V and 7 bases from J, with 18 bases between. The CDR3 length is 15 residues. Germline CDR1 is MNHEY and CDR2 is SVGAGI. The CDR3 here is CASSNTGLHGNEQFF. CDR3 DNA: TGTGCCAGCAGTAATACCGGACTCCATGGGAATGAGCAGTTCTTC.

J is TRBJ1-3 and V is TRBV18, with 7 bases fitting TRBD1. Germline V gives CDR1 KGHSH, CDR2 LQKENI. The trim removed 5 bases at V and 0 bases at J, leaving 13 bases unmatched. The CDR3 spans 18 residues. The CDR3 is CASSTISLTGSSGNTIYF. In DNA, the CDR3 is TGTGCCAGCTCAACCATCTCTCTGACAGGGAGCTCTGGAAACACCATATATTTT.

The rearrangement joins TRBV7-2 to TRBJ2-7, with a tentative D call TRBD1 (6 bases). V lost 1 base to trimming and J lost 2 bases, with 15 bases between them. This CDR3 is built from 16 residues. From germline, CDR1 is SGHTA and CDR2 FQGNSA. CDR3 loop: CASSLGTGTITYEQYF. CDR3 sequence (DNA): TGTGCCAGCAGCTTAGGCACAGGGACCATTACCTACGAGCAGTACTTC.

This clone was recorded only once. The V gene is TRBV5-1, the J gene TRBJ1-2, with TRBD1 matching 9 bases. Germline V CDR1 and CDR2: SGHRS, YFSETQ. The CDR3 is made up of 16 amino acids. V shed 0 bases and J 7 bases; nucleotides not matched to a gene: 10. The CDR3 DNA reads as TGCGCCAGCAGCTTGGTCGGACAGGGGTTTGGAGGTGGCTACACCTTC. Residues: CASSLVGQGFGGGYTF.

The rearrangement uses TRBV5-1 and TRBJ2-5; perhaps TRBD1 as D (6 bases). The CDR3 is 16 residues long. V was cut by 2 bases and J by 2 bases, with 16 bases left in between. CDR1 SGHRS and CDR2 YFSETQ come from the germline V gene. In nucleotides, the CDR3 is TGCGCCAGCAGCTTTTCCGTAGGGCAGGGGCAAGAGACCCAGTACTTC. This gives the protein CASSFSVGQGQETQYF.

The gene calls are TRBV6-1 and TRBJ1-2, with no clear D. V lost 4 bases, J lost 0 bases, and 24 bases lay in between. Germline values: CDR1 MNHNS, CDR2 SASEGT. This CDR3 region has 19 residues. For the CDR3, the DNA is TGTGCCAGCAGTGGCTGCAGGCCCGTTGTACCAAAAGCTAACTATGGCTACACCTTC. It yields the protein CASSGCRPVVPKANYGYTF.

The V call is TRBV28, the J call TRBJ2-1; D not resolved. Trimming cost V 6 bases and J 0 bases, with 15 bases left between them. Germline CDR1 is MDHEN and CDR2 is SYDVKM. CDR3 length: 16 residues. The CDR3 reads CASRKFRISSYNEQFF. CDR3 nucleotides: TGTGCCAGCAGGAAGTTCCGTATTAGCTCCTACAATGAGCAGTTCTTC.

The rearrangement links TRBV27 to TRBJ2-7; 7 bases map to TRBD1. The CDR3 is 14 residues long. V trimming: 6 bases; J trimming: 3 bases; junction bases outside the gene matches: 8. Germline CDR1 is MNHEY and CDR2 is SMNVEV (reference sequence). The CDR3 DNA is TGTGCCAGCAGACGTTTGCAGGGGGTCTACGAGCAGTACTTC. Protein sequence: CASRRLQGVYEQYF.

This chain links TRBV2 with TRBJ1-4, with D tentatively TRBD1 (6 bases). This CDR3 is 14 amino acids long. Germline lookup yields CDR1 SNHLY and CDR2 FYNNEI. The V and J ends lost 7 bases and 8 bases respectively, with 17 bases between them. Here the CDR3 reads CASTEDSVSEKLFF. CDR3 in DNA: TGTGCCAGCACCGAGGACAGTGTCTCAGAAAAACTGTTTTTT.

The V and J genes are TRBV5-1 and TRBJ2-3, with a possible D match to TRBD1 (5 bases). Germline V gene lookup returns CDR1 SGHRS and CDR2 YFSETQ. Trimming removed 2 bases at V and 0 bases at J, with 10 bases between. The CDR3 extends over 15 amino acids. The CDR3, as DNA: TGCGCCAGCAGCTTAGACAGTCCTAGCACAGATACGCAGTATTTT. This encodes CASSLDSPSTDTQYF. The full variable domain, rest sourced from reference TRBV5-1 and TRBJ2-3, is KAGVTQTPRYLIKTRGQQVTLSCSPISGHRSVSWYQQTPGQGLQFLFEYFSETQRNKGNFPGRFSGRQFSNSRSEMNVSTLELGDSALYLCASSLDSPSTDTQYFGPGTRLTVL.

The rearrangement links TRBV4-1 to TRBJ2-3, with a weak D call TRBD1 (5 bases). Trimming left V 2 bases short and J 7 bases short, with 13 bases between. The CDR3 runs to 14 residues. Germline V gives CDR1 MGHRA, CDR2 YSYEKL. The CDR3 nucleotides read TGCGCCAGCAGCCAACCTAAGACAGCTAATACGCAGTATTTT. Protein sequence: CASSQPKTANTQYF.

There are a few counts of this clone. This chain joins TRBV28 and TRBJ1-2, with D uncertain. V gave up 5 bases and J gave up 0 bases, with 13 bases separating them. This CDR3 is 15 amino acids long. Germline V gene sequence: CDR1 MDHEN, CDR2 SYDVKM. This CDR3 reads CASSPPTGANYGYTF. CDR3 in DNA: TGTGCCAGCAGTCCACCGACCGGAGCTAACTATGGCTACACCTTC.

The chain has TRBV4-1 and TRBJ2-7, with 8 bases fitting TRBD1. The V segment lost 1 base and the J segment 4 bases; nucleotides outside the gene matches: 3. Germline V gene lookup returns CDR1 MGHRA and CDR2 YSYEKL. The CDR3 is 14 amino acids. The CDR3 DNA is TGCGCCAGCAGCCAAGGGACAGGGTTTTACGAGCAGTACTTC. This gives the protein CASSQGTGFYEQYF.

CDR3: CASSSSSGGYQETQYF. The CDR3 DNA is TGCGCCAGCAGCTCTTCTAGCGGGGGGTATCAAGAGACCCAGTACTTC. The genes are TRBV5-1 and TRBJ2-5, with 11 bases matching TRBD2. Germline CDR1 and CDR2: SGHRS and YFSETQ. With V trimmed by 3 bases and J by 2 bases, 6 bases remained unmatched. This CDR3 contains 16 residues.

V and J are TRBV28 and TRBJ1-2; D not resolved. The germline V and J ends were trimmed by 7 bases and 2 bases, with 14 bases remaining between them. CDR1 and CDR2 from the germline V gene are MDHEN and SYDVKM. CDR3 length: 14 residues. The CDR3 here is CASTKGGMNYGYTF. The CDR3, as DNA: TGTGCCAGCACCAAGGGAGGAATGAACTATGGCTACACCTTC.